The sequence of this T cell receptor (beta chain) was determined in a study of blood T cell repertoires in COVID-19. On the study more broadly: Samples representing acute and convalescent COVID-19 were sourced from the United States, Italy and Spain.

Sequenced by immunoSEQ multiplex PCR; TCRdb stores in-frame clones only, minus some. In the table there are around 25,000 clones, over 80% of which are singletons. The CDR3 length is 14 residues. Germline CDR1 MNHEY, CDR2 SVGEGT. The V end lost 5 bases, the J end lost 3 bases, and 14 bases lay between the germline ends. The V gene is TRBV6-2 or TRBV6-3, the J gene TRBJ2-7; a possible D gene is TRBD2 (6 bases). Sequences were obtained from peripheral blood. This TCR was sampled from a man between 65 and 80 years old with acute or convalescent COVID-19. This CDR3 reads CASSTLAHRYEQYF. As DNA, the CDR3 is TGTGCCAGCAGTACTCTAGCGCACCGCTACGAGCAGTACTTC.